The 8 T cell receptor beta chains presented below share a single source sample, sequenced in a study of blood T cell repertoires in COVID-19. Sequencing used immunoSEQ multiplex PCR; TCRdb keeps in-frame clones, though not all of them. The sample includes more than 100,000 clones, roughly 80% of them seen just once. Sequenced: peripheral blood. These TCRs come from a woman between 45 and 60 years old with acute or convalescent COVID-19.

This sequence joins TRBV7-2 and TRBJ2-2; 9 bases map to TRBD2. In germline, CDR1 is SGHTA, CDR2 FQGNSA. CDR3 size: 15 residues. With 5 bases clipped from V and 5 bases from J, the junction kept 6 bases outside the gene matches. The DNA of the CDR3 is TGTGCCAGCAGCGAGCTAGCGGGGTTAACCGGGGAGCTGTTTTTT. As protein: CASSELAGLTGELFF.

DNA for the CDR3: TGTGCCAGCAGCCTTACACTAGCGGGGGGCACAGATACGCAGTATTTT. The encoded protein is CASSLTLAGGTDTQYF. The chain couples TRBV7-2 to TRBJ2-3; 11 positions match TRBD2. Germline CDR1 SGHTA, CDR2 FQGNSA. With V trimmed by 5 bases and J by 1 base, 5 bases remained unmatched. This CDR3 spans 16 amino acids.

This chain connects TRBV18 to TRBJ2-1; TRBD1 aligns across 11 bases. The ends lost 6 bases at V and 7 bases at J; junction bases unmatched: 5. The CDR3 runs 14 residues. Per germline, CDR1 KGHSH and CDR2 LQKENI. CDR3 sequence reads: CASSSGTGGNEQFF. CDR3 DNA sequence: TGTGCCAGCTCGTCCGGGACAGGGGGGAATGAGCAGTTCTTC.

This clone was found a few times. CDR3 amino acids: CASSLIQNTEAFF. In nucleotides, the CDR3 is TGTGCCAGCAGTTTGATACAGAACACTGAAGCTTTCTTT. This sequence joins TRBV12-3 or TRBV12-4 and TRBJ1-1; D call uncertain. V gave up 3 bases and J gave up 1 base, with 6 bases separating them. This CDR3 is 13 amino acids long.

This chain connects TRBV11-2 to TRBJ2-3; TRBD2 matches 16 bases. Germline CDR1 SGHAT, CDR2 FQNNGV. The CDR3 consists of 18 residues. V lost 4 bases and J lost 4; bases outside the gene matches: 8. CDR3 loop: CASSSWGGTSGGADTQYF. The CDR3 DNA reads as TGTGCCAGCAGCTCATGGGGAGGGACTAGCGGGGGGGCAGATACGCAGTATTTT.

The V call is TRBV28, the J call TRBJ1-5, with D maybe TRBD1 (6 bases). Per the germline V gene, CDR1 is MDHEN and CDR2 is SYDVKM. Trimming removed 6 bases at V and 1 base at J, with 13 bases between. CDR3 size: 15 residues. CDR3 bases: TGTGCCAGCAGCTCCCACGGGACAAGCAATCAGCCCCAGCATTTT. Protein sequence: CASSSHGTSNQPQHF.

This rearrangement joins TRBV10-1 to TRBJ1-2; D is unresolved. Between the trimmed V and J ends, which lost 4 bases and 1 base, there was a span of 10 bases. The CDR3 sequence is 14 residues long. Germline CDR1 WNHNN, CDR2 SYGVQD (reference sequence). In DNA, the CDR3 is TGCGCCAGCAGTGTTGCCGGGATTAACTATGGCTACACCTTC. It is translated as CASSVAGINYGYTF.

The chain couples TRBV7-3 to TRBJ2-7, with D perhaps TRBD2 (6 bases). Per germline, CDR1 SGHTA and CDR2 FQGTGA. V lost 5 bases to trimming and J lost 7 bases, with 15 bases between them. The length of the CDR3 is 13 residues. In DNA form, the CDR3 reads TGTGCCAGCAGCAGAGAGCCCGGGGGTGAGCAGTACTTC. This translates into CASSREPGGEQYF.